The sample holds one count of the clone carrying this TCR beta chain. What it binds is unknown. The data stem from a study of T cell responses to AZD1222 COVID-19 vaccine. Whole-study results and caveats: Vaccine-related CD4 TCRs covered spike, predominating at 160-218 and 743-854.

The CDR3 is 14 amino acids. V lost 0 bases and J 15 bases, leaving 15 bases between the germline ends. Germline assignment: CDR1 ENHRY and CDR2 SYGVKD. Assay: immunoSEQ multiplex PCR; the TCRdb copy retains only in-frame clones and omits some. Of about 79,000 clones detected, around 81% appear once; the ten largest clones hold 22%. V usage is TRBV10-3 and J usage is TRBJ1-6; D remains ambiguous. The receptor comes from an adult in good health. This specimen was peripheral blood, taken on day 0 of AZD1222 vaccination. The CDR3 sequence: CAISESQTIEYLHF. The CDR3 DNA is TGTGCCATCAGTGAGTCGCAAACTATCGAGTACCTCCACTTT.